The 15 T cell receptor beta chains reported below all come from one sample, sequenced in a study of glioma-infiltrating T cells. The iRepertoire nested amplicon-rescue multiplex PCR amplified TCR alpha and beta CDR3s from RNA. TCRdb re-derived calls from the multiplex PCR reads in MiXCR, one entry per CDR3 protein. The sample yields approximately 120,000 distinct CDR3 sequences, about 25% seen once. The sequenced sample consisted of glioma tissue, nonneoplastic brain tissue, or PBMCs (not recorded which). These TCRs come from a human donor with low-grade glioma or glioblastoma, undergoing nonglioma brain surgery, or in good health (not recorded which).

This clonotype was counted many times. Its ends do not fully match the called genes, so a read error is possible. The V gene is TRBV6-5, the J gene TRBJ2-1, with TRBD2 matching 9 bases. The CDR3 extends over 14 amino acids. Germline-derived CDR1 and CDR2 are MNHEY and SVGAGI. The chain's CDR3 is CASSYSWVAGASVF. CDR3 DNA sequence: TGTGCCAGCAGTTACTCTTGGGTAGCGGGGGCCAGTGTCTTC.

The gene calls are TRBV29-1 and TRBJ2-5; TRBD2 matches at 8 bases. CDR3 length equals 13 residues. Looked up from germline, CDR1 is SQVTM and CDR2 is ANQGSEA. The ends lost 4 bases at V and 5 bases at J; junction bases unmatched: 6. This CDR3 is CSVAFSGKETQYF. The CDR3 DNA sequence: TGCAGCGTTGCTTTTAGCGGGAAGGAGACCCAGTACTTC.

This clonotype was observed many times. The V gene is TRBV11-2, the J gene TRBJ1-1, with 7 positions matching TRBD1. The CDR3 has 17 amino acids. V shed 0 bases, J shed 0 bases, and the junction held 7 bases outside the gene matches. The germline V gene has CDR1 SGHAT and CDR2 FQNNGV. CDR3 coding DNA: TGTGCCAGCAGCTTAGACTGGGACAGTGCCATGAACACTGAAGCTTTCTTT. Its translation: CASSLDWDSAMNTEAFF. Drawing the rest from reference TRBV11-2 and TRBJ1-1, the complete variable domain is EAGVAQSPRYKIIEKRQSVAFWCNPISGHATLYWYQQILGQGPKLLIQFQNNGVVDDSQLPKDRFSAERLKGVDSTLKIQPAKLEDSAVYLCASSLDWDSAMNTEAFFGQGTRLTVV.

To note about this clonotype: One base away lies a much larger clone, so this may be a sequencing read error. The chain combines TRBV19 with TRBJ2-1; 10 bases agree with TRBD2. The length of the CDR3 is 15 residues. From germline, CDR1 is LNHDA and CDR2 SQIVND (reference sequence). The V gene end was trimmed by 7 bases and the J gene end by 9 bases; junction bases not matched to a gene: 12. CDR3: CASIGTSVRTSEQFF. In DNA form, the CDR3 reads TGTGCCAGTATAGGGACTAGCGTGAGGACTAGTGAGCAGTTCTTC.

Ten or more counts support this clonotype. This chain uses TRBV28 with TRBJ1-5; D possibly corresponds to TRBD1 (6 bases). The CDR3 runs 17 residues. Deletions cut 8 bases from V and 1 base from J, with 21 bases between. Germline CDR1 reads MDHEN; CDR2 reads SYDVKM. The CDR3 here is CASSSLQGYASNQPQHF. The CDR3 region has the DNA TGTGCCAGCTCTTCCCTTCAGGGGTACGCGAGCAATCAGCCCCAGCATTTT.

The chain joins TRBV5-4 to TRBJ1-1; D is undetermined. Germline V CDR1 and CDR2: SGHNT, YYREEE (reference sequence). V was pared by 1 base and J by 1 base, with 14 bases between. CDR3 length equals 16 residues. This CDR3 is CASSLNPGRRNTEAFF. Written as DNA, the CDR3 is TGTGCCAGCAGCTTGAACCCGGGCAGAAGGAACACTGAAGCTTTCTTT.

Many counts were recorded for this clonotype. CDR3 amino acids: CSALALTDPSNQPQHF. The CDR3 DNA sequence: TGCAGTGCTTTAGCCCTGACAGACCCCAGCAATCAGCCCCAGCATTTT. This rearrangement joins TRBV20-1 to TRBJ1-5, with D tentatively TRBD1 (5 bases). The CDR3 consists of 16 residues. Per the germline V gene, CDR1 is DFQATT and CDR2 is SNEGSKA (reference sequence). V dropped 5 bases and J dropped 1 base, with 18 bases sitting between them.

This clonotype was seen at least ten times. The rearrangement links TRBV4-1 to TRBJ1-1; TRBD1 might be the D (5 bases). Germline loops: CDR1 MGHRA, CDR2 YSYEKL. Trimming shortened V by 2 bases and J by 3 bases, and 10 bases separated the two germline ends. This CDR3 has 14 residues. The CDR3 DNA is TGCGCCAGCAGCCAAAAAGGGGCCTACACTGAAGCTTTCTTT. This codes for CASSQKGAYTEAFF.

This clonotype was detected many times. V is TRBV7-9 and J is TRBJ1-1; 8 positions agree with TRBD1. CDR1 SEHNR and CDR2 FQNEAQ come from the germline V gene (reference sequence). The length of the CDR3 is 12 residues. CDR3 residues: CAGGQGNTEAFF. As DNA, the CDR3 is TGTGCAGGAGGACAGGGAAATACTGAAGCTTTCTTT.

This clonotype was seen at least ten times. CDR3 DNA: TGTGCCAGCAGACCCGGGACCAACTATGGCTACACCTTC. It specifies CASRPGTNYGYTF. The rearrangement links TRBV7-2 to TRBJ1-2, with TRBD1 as a possible D gene (5 bases). This CDR3 comprises 13 residues. The germline gives CDR1 SGHTA, CDR2 FQGNSA. V lost 6 bases and J lost 2, with 10 bases in between.

This clonotype has at least ten counts. V usage is TRBV29-1 and J usage is TRBJ2-7; 10 nucleotides agree with TRBD1. Germline V lookup: CDR1 SQVTM, CDR2 ANQGSEA. The V segment lost 8 bases and the J segment 6 bases; nucleotides outside the gene matches: 4. The CDR3 is made up of 11 amino acids. Written as DNA, the CDR3 is TGCAGCTCCCGGACAGGGGGCGAGCAGTACTTC. The encoded protein is CSSRTGGEQYF.

A remark on this clonotype: This may come from a read error, since a much larger clone is one base off. The V and J genes are TRBV12-3 or TRBV12-4 and TRBJ1-4; TRBD1 is a possible D gene (6 bases). There are 15 residues in the CDR3. This CDR3 is CASSSQQGSNEKLCF. CDR3 in DNA: TGTGCCAGCAGTTCCCAACAGGGCTCTAATGAAAAACTGTGTTTT.

This clonotype was seen ten or more times. V is TRBV20-1 and J is TRBJ2-7; D might be TRBD1 (6 bases). Germline V gene lookup returns CDR1 DFQATT and CDR2 SNEGSKA (reference sequence). V was clipped by 3 bases and J by 0 bases, with 12 bases between them. The CDR3 is 14 amino acids. The CDR3 reads CSARDSAFSYEQYF. The CDR3 DNA reads as TGCAGTGCTAGGGACAGTGCTTTCTCCTACGAGCAGTACTTC.

As to this clonotype: This may be a read error, as it is one base from a much larger clone. CDR3 residues: CSARAKYRSPYEQYF. CDR3 DNA: TGCAGTGCTAGAGCTAAGTACAGGAGCCCCTACGAGCAGTACTTC. The chain couples TRBV20-1 to TRBJ2-7; possibly TRBD1 for D (5 bases). The CDR3 runs 15 residues. Germline-derived CDR1 and CDR2 are DFQATT and SNEGSKA (reference sequence). The V gene lost 1 base and the J gene lost 2 bases, with 15 bases spanning the gap.

This clonotype was seen at least ten times. CDR3 DNA: TGTGCCAGCAGCCGAGACTCTAGCACAGATACGCAGTATTTT. Encoded protein: CASSRDSSTDTQYF. The gene calls are TRBV7-2 and TRBJ2-3, with D hard to call. This CDR3 is 14 amino acids long. Per germline, CDR1 SGHTA and CDR2 FQGNSA. The ends were cut back, 5 bases at V and 0 bases at J, with 9 bases in the middle. Based on the CDR3 plus reference TRBV7-2 and TRBJ2-3, the full variable domain is GAGVSQSPSNKVTEKGKDVELRCDPISGHTALYWYRQSLGQGLEFLIYFQGNSAPDKSGLPSDRFSAERTGGSVSTLTIQRTQQEDSAVYLCASSRDSSTDTQYFGPGTRLTVL.